The present TCR beta chain was sequenced within a study of response to subunit inactivated influenza vaccine. General study results and limits: Authors suggested each seasonal influenza vaccination recruits few new T cells.

This clonotype was picked up a small number of times. The antigen remains unidentified. MiXCR was run by TCRdb on the RT-PCR reads, yielding one entry per CDR3 protein. The sample shows fewer than 200,000 distinct CDR3 sequences, about 9% of them seen only once. This CDR3 has 13 residues. Germline values: CDR1 SEHNR, CDR2 FQNEAQ (reference sequence). Trimming took 1 base from V and 6 from J, leaving 9 bases between them. The V call is TRBV7-9, the J call TRBJ1-2; D possibly corresponds to TRBD1 (6 bases). The clonotype comes from a man aged 50-59 years who received an inactivated influenza vaccine. The material sequenced was non-naive T cells sorted from PBMCs, taken on the day of vaccination. The DNA of the CDR3 is TGTGCCAGCAGCTTAGGGGGGGCGCATGGCTACACCTTC. Amino acid sequence: CASSLGGAHGYTF.